These 32 T cell receptor beta chains were sequenced from one sample in a study of long-term antiretroviral therapy in people with HIV. Sequencing used immunoSEQ v3.0 at survey level. Profiling relied on immunoSEQ multiplex PCR, and the TCRdb table lists in-frame clones only, not all of them. The table has some 22,000 clones, about 86% seen once. The source material was unsorted PBMCs, sampled 1.3 years after starting antiretroviral therapy. These receptors originate from a man in his fifties or sixties with HIV.

This rearrangement joins TRBV5-4 to TRBJ1-4; no clear D gene. There are 10 residues in the CDR3. V lost 7 bases to trimming and J lost 6 bases, with 4 bases between them. Germline CDR1 SGHNT, CDR2 YYREEE (reference sequence). CDR3 nucleotides: TGTGCCAGCGGGGATGAAAAACTGTTTTTT. Translating gives CASGDEKLFF.

The chain has TRBV5-4 and TRBJ1-5; TRBD1 agrees at 8 bases. Per germline, CDR1 SGHNT and CDR2 YYREEE (reference sequence). V gave up 3 bases and J gave up 4 bases; unmatched junction bases: 6. This CDR3 is built from 15 residues. This CDR3 is CASSWTGLGNQPQHF. For the CDR3, the DNA is TGTGCCAGCAGCTGGACAGGGTTGGGGAATCAGCCCCAGCATTTT.

The CDR3 region has the DNA TGTGCCAGCAGAAACAAACTAGCGGACGAGACCCAGTACTTC. Its translation is CASRNKLADETQYF. The chain couples TRBV6-5 to TRBJ2-5; the match to TRBD2 covers 8 bases. V trimming: 6 bases; J trimming: 5 bases; junction bases outside the gene matches: 8. This CDR3 is built from 14 residues. Germline values: CDR1 MNHEY, CDR2 SVGAGI.

The chain combines TRBV6-1 with TRBJ1-2; D not resolved. This CDR3 has 14 residues. CDR1 and CDR2 (germline): MNHNS, SASEGT. Deletions cut 2 bases from V and 4 bases from J, with 11 bases between. Written as DNA, the CDR3 is TGTGCCAGCAGTGAAATCGCGGGGTCCTATGGCTACACCTTC. Protein sequence: CASSEIAGSYGYTF.

V is TRBV29-1 and J is TRBJ2-7; tentative D call: TRBD2 (6 bases). This CDR3 comprises 12 residues. Trimming shortened V by 7 bases and J by 2 bases, and 12 bases separated the two germline ends. Germline V gives CDR1 SQVTM, CDR2 ANQGSEA. CDR3 DNA: TGCAGCGCCCGGGACTCCCCCTACGAGCAGTACTTC. Encoded protein: CSARDSPYEQYF.

The chain recombines TRBV5-1 with TRBJ1-2; possibly TRBD1 for D (6 bases). The CDR3 extends over 13 amino acids. Trimming stripped 5 bases from V and 4 bases from J, with 12 bases between. The germline V gene encodes CDR1 SGHRS and CDR2 YFSETQ. The CDR3 region has the DNA TGCGCCAGCAGTGGGGGCTTTGGCTATGGCTACACCTTC. Amino acid sequence: CASSGGFGYGYTF.

The gene calls are TRBV4-1 and TRBJ2-6; 11 bases map to TRBD1. The CDR3 consists of 17 residues. Germline V gene sequence: CDR1 MGHRA, CDR2 YSYEKL. With V trimmed by 4 bases and J by 2 bases, 4 bases remained unmatched. In DNA, the CDR3 is TGCGCCAGCAGCCCCCGGGACAGGGGGACTGGGGCCAACGTCCTGACTTTC. Translation: CASSPRDRGTGANVLTF.

The chain links TRBV7-9 to TRBJ2-2, with D unclear. Trimming shortened V by 6 bases and J by 6 bases, and 20 bases separated the two germline ends. This CDR3 region has 16 residues. Germline loops: CDR1 SEHNR, CDR2 FQNEAQ (reference sequence). CDR3 amino acids: CASRSGETGPSGELFF. The CDR3 bases are TGTGCCAGCAGATCGGGCGAGACCGGGCCGTCCGGGGAGCTGTTTTTT.

This chain connects TRBV6-6 to TRBJ1-3, with a weak D call TRBD1 (5 bases). Germline-derived CDR1 and CDR2 are MNHNY and SVGAGI (reference sequence). Trimming cost V 5 bases and J 7 bases, with 18 bases left between them. CDR3 length: 15 residues. DNA for the CDR3: TGTGCCAGCAGTCCCGGGGGGGGAAAGCGGAACACCATATATTTT. This gives the protein CASSPGGGKRNTIYF.

V and J are TRBV5-1 and TRBJ2-7, with D unclear. V gave up 5 bases and J gave up 0 bases, with 12 bases separating them. Germline V gene lookup returns CDR1 SGHRS and CDR2 YFSETQ. This CDR3 has 14 residues. CDR3 region: CASRISTTSYEQYF. Here the CDR3 DNA reads TGCGCCAGCAGGATCTCGACAACCTCCTACGAGCAGTACTTC.

The chain employs TRBV4-3 and TRBJ1-4; unclear D gene. The CDR3 is made up of 14 amino acids. Looked up from germline, CDR1 is LGHNA and CDR2 is YSLEER. V was clipped by 4 bases and J by 0 bases, with 6 bases between them. The CDR3 coding sequence is TGCGCCAGCAGCCGAGGAGCAACTAATGAAAAACTGTTTTTT. Translation: CASSRGATNEKLFF.

The gene calls are TRBV5-1 and TRBJ2-3; 7 positions agree with TRBD2. The J segment lost 3 bases and the V segment lost 1 base, leaving 2 bases of the junction unmatched. Germline-derived CDR1 and CDR2 are SGHRS and YFSETQ. CDR3 length: 14 amino acids. The CDR3 loop is CASSLYGGTDTQYF. DNA of the CDR3: TGCGCCAGCAGCTTGTACGGGGGGACAGATACGCAGTATTTT.

V and J are TRBV19 and TRBJ1-6, with D hard to call. Germline CDR1 LNHDA, CDR2 SQIVND (reference sequence). The CDR3 has 14 amino acids. V lost 2 bases and J lost 7, with 9 bases in between. DNA for the CDR3: TGTGCCAGTAGTATATCAGCTACCAATTCACCCCTCCACTTT. Protein: CASSISATNSPLHF.

This sequence joins TRBV7-2 and TRBJ2-5; D tentatively fits TRBD1 or TRBD2 (5 bases each). This CDR3 has 14 residues. Trimming left V 2 bases short and J 4 bases short, with 11 bases between. Germline-derived CDR1 and CDR2 are SGHTA and FQGNSA. The DNA of the CDR3 is TGTGCCAGCAGCTTAATGAGGGGACGAGAGACCCAGTACTTC. Translation gives CASSLMRGRETQYF. Full variable domain (rest looked up from reference TRBV7-2 and TRBJ2-5): GAGVSQSPSNKVTEKGKDVELRCDPISGHTALYWYRQSLGQGLEFLIYFQGNSAPDKSGLPSDRFSAERTGGSVSTLTIQRTQQEDSAVYLCASSLMRGRETQYFGPGTRLLVL.

This rearrangement joins TRBV11-2 to TRBJ2-7; D is unresolved. V was shortened by 1 base and J by 0 bases, with 7 bases between the two germline ends. Germline V lookup: CDR1 SGHAT, CDR2 FQNNGV. The CDR3 has 14 amino acids. CDR3 sequence reads: CASSLGDTSYEQYF. The CDR3 DNA reads TGTGCCAGCAGCTTAGGAGACACCTCCTACGAGCAGTACTTC.

The genes are TRBV18 and TRBJ2-1; 10 nucleotides line up with TRBD1. Germline lookup yields CDR1 KGHSH and CDR2 LQKENI. The CDR3 is 15 residues long. V was pared by 4 bases and J by 3 bases, with 3 bases of the junction left unmatched. CDR3 protein: CASSRGQGIYNEQFF. The CDR3 nucleotides read TGTGCCAGCTCACGGGGACAGGGGATCTACAATGAGCAGTTCTTC.

The genes are TRBV11-1 and TRBJ2-6; D is unresolved. Germline assignment: CDR1 SGHAT and CDR2 FQDESV (reference sequence). The CDR3 loop spans 13 amino acids. The V end was cut by 3 bases, the J end by 4 bases, with 4 bases between. Written as DNA, the CDR3 is TGTGCCAGCAGCTTGTCGGGGGCCAACGTCCTGACTTTC. Translated, it gives CASSLSGANVLTF.

The rearrangement joins TRBV5-1 to TRBJ2-7; the D is unclear. In germline, CDR1 is SGHRS, CDR2 YFSETQ. With 5 bases removed from V and 0 bases from J, the gap between germline ends came to 12 bases. The CDR3 extends over 14 amino acids. The CDR3 region is CASRVGHNSYEQYF. The CDR3 DNA is TGCGCCAGCAGAGTAGGGCACAACTCCTACGAGCAGTACTTC.

V gene TRBV5-1 combines with J gene TRBJ2-3; 15 positions match TRBD2. From germline, CDR1 is SGHRS and CDR2 YFSETQ. The CDR3 spans 17 residues. J gave up 1 base and V 4 bases, and 4 bases lay outside the gene matches. The CDR3 coding sequence is TGCGCCAGCAGCACAGGACTAGCGGGGGGGGGCACAGATACGCAGTATTTT. This codes for CASSTGLAGGGTDTQYF.

The chain combines TRBV28 with TRBJ1-1; TRBD1 might be the D (5 bases). Germline CDR1 reads MDHEN; CDR2 reads SYDVKM. CDR3 length equals 15 residues. Trimming left V 6 bases short and J 1 base short, with 15 bases between. CDR3 in amino acids: CASRPGHVRNTEAFF. The CDR3 coding sequence is TGTGCCAGCAGGCCCGGACACGTCAGGAACACTGAAGCTTTCTTT.

The chain joins TRBV5-1 to TRBJ2-3, with 10 bases lining up with TRBD2. V shed 5 bases and J 9 bases; nucleotides not matched to a gene: 15. Looked up from germline, CDR1 is SGHRS and CDR2 is YFSETQ. The CDR3 is made up of 16 amino acids. The CDR3 region has the DNA TGCGCCAGCAGACAAACCCTAGCGGGGGAGACCAAGACGCAGTATTTT. Amino acid sequence: CASRQTLAGETKTQYF.

The chain employs TRBV6-1 and TRBJ2-5; 8 nucleotides match TRBD1. Germline V CDR1 and CDR2: MNHNS, SASEGT. V shed 6 bases and J 1 base; nucleotides not matched to a gene: 4. This CDR3 spans 14 amino acids. The CDR3 is CASRTTGAQETQYF. In DNA form, the CDR3 reads TGTGCCAGCAGAACGACAGGGGCCCAAGAGACCCAGTACTTC.

The V call is TRBV2, the J call TRBJ2-7; D is perhaps TRBD1 (6 bases). V lost 6 bases and J lost 0, with 15 bases in between. Germline loops: CDR1 SNHLY, CDR2 FYNNEI. The CDR3 extends over 15 amino acids. DNA of the CDR3: TGTGCCAGCAGAGACCTTGGGACATACTCCTACGAGCAGTACTTC. Translation gives CASRDLGTYSYEQYF.

V gene TRBV29-1 combines with J gene TRBJ2-7; TRBD1 matches at 8 bases. This CDR3 has 12 amino acids. Unmatched junction bases numbered 5, after V lost 6 bases and J lost 4 bases. Germline loops: CDR1 SQVTM, CDR2 ANQGSEA. The CDR3 reads CSVWTGPYEQYF. Here the CDR3 DNA reads TGCAGCGTCTGGACAGGGCCGTACGAGCAGTACTTC.

V usage is TRBV30 and J usage is TRBJ1-6; D may be TRBD1 (5 bases). In germline, CDR1 is GTSNPN, CDR2 SVGIG (reference sequence). This CDR3 is 17 amino acids long. V lost 5 bases and J lost 0, with 17 bases in between. CDR3 coding DNA: TGTGCCTGGCAGATGAGGGACGGAGGCTCCTATAATTCACCCCTCCACTTT. This sequence encodes CAWQMRDGGSYNSPLHF.

V usage is TRBV19 and J usage is TRBJ2-2, with D perhaps matching TRBD1 (5 bases). The CDR3 length is 13 residues. Trimming took off 4 bases at V and 5 bases at J, with 8 bases between the two ends. Germline V gives CDR1 LNHDA, CDR2 SQIVND (reference sequence). In nucleotides, the CDR3 is TGTGCCAGTAGTAAAGGGGAAACCGGGGAGCTGTTTTTT. Residues: CASSKGETGELFF.

This clone has just one count. This sequence joins TRBV30 and TRBJ1-1; D is uncertain. Trimming left V 2 bases short and J 1 base short, with 5 bases between. This CDR3 comprises 12 residues. Per germline, CDR1 GTSNPN and CDR2 SVGIG (reference sequence). DNA for the CDR3: TGTGCCTGGAGTTGGGGGAACACTGAAGCTTTCTTT. Translating gives CAWSWGNTEAFF.

This clone appeared a few times. This chain links TRBV6-5 with TRBJ2-7; the match to TRBD2 covers 10 bases. The CDR3 contains 14 residues. J gave up 7 bases and V 7 bases, and 10 bases lay outside the gene matches. CDR1 MNHEY and CDR2 SVGAGI come from the germline V gene. The CDR3 nucleotides are TGTGCCAGCATGTTAGCGGGGGGCCCGGGTGAGCAGTACTTC. Translation: CASMLAGGPGEQYF.

The chain is built from TRBV4-1 and TRBJ2-3; maybe TRBD2 (5 bases). The V gene lost 8 bases and the J gene lost 1 base, with 13 bases spanning the gap. The CDR3 totals 14 residues. Germline V CDR1 and CDR2: MGHRA, YSYEKL. The CDR3 sequence is CASRESGGTDTQYF. Here the CDR3 DNA reads TGCGCCAGCCGGGAATCCGGGGGCACAGATACGCAGTATTTT.

The chain joins TRBV20-1 to TRBJ2-5; 8 bases are shared with TRBD2. V lost 3 bases and J lost 11; bases outside the gene matches: 5. This CDR3 has 11 amino acids. Per germline, CDR1 DFQATT and CDR2 SNEGSKA (reference sequence). The CDR3: CSASAIAGQYF. CDR3 nucleotide sequence: TGCAGTGCTAGTGCGATAGCGGGGCAGTACTTC.

V is TRBV7-9 and J is TRBJ2-7, with TRBD2 matching 13 bases. The CDR3 loop spans 18 amino acids. J lost 3 bases, V lost 0 bases, and 8 bases had no gene match. Germline loops: CDR1 SEHNR, CDR2 FQNEAQ (reference sequence). For the CDR3, the DNA is TGTGCCAGCAGCTTAGCGTGGACTAGCGGGAGTATCTACTACGAGCAGTACTTC. Translated: CASSLAWTSGSIYYEQYF.

The chain combines TRBV5-1 with TRBJ2-3, with D hard to call. Germline V gene lookup returns CDR1 SGHRS and CDR2 YFSETQ. With 5 bases removed from V and 4 bases from J, the gap between germline ends came to 14 bases. The length of the CDR3 is 14 residues. The CDR3 DNA sequence: TGCGCCAGCAGTCGGGCCGCACACGCAGATACGCAGTATTTT. Its protein is CASSRAAHADTQYF.